A single sample gave rise to the 3 T cell receptor beta chains below, sequenced in a study of blood T cells in healthy people across ages. A second PCR, run for roughly 7 to 12 cycles, used a sample-barcoded 5' primer plus a J-beta primer mix. TCRdb used MiXCR to reprocess the 5' RACE reads, holding one entry per CDR3 protein. The data contain about 680,000 distinct CDR3 sequences, over 45% of them seen just once; the ten biggest clones take up roughly 34%. The sample was blood. These receptors originate from a woman between 55 and 75 years old in good health.

This rearrangement joins TRBV28 to TRBJ2-1; 13 bases are a match to TRBD2. The length of the CDR3 is 19 residues. Germline CDR1 MDHEN, CDR2 SYDVKM. V shed 7 bases and J 0 bases; nucleotides not matched to a gene: 12. In DNA, the CDR3 is TGTGCCAGCACCACAATGTGGACTAGCGGGAGAGACTCCTACAATGAGCAGTTCTTC. As protein: CASTTMWTSGRDSYNEQFF.

For the CDR3, the DNA is TGCAGTGCCCCAATAAACAATTTTTTCCGGGGAGACAATGAGCAGTTCTTC. Amino acids: CSAPINNFFRGDNEQFF. The chain is built from TRBV20-1 and TRBJ2-1; a weak D match, TRBD2 (5 bases). V lost 6 bases and J 5 bases, leaving 26 bases between the germline ends. From germline, CDR1 is DFQATT and CDR2 SNEGSKA (reference sequence). This CDR3 contains 17 residues.

Ten or more counts support this clonotype. The chain joins TRBV7-2 to TRBJ2-1, with 11 nucleotides matching TRBD2. The V gene's germline CDR1 is SGHTA and CDR2 FQGNSA. V dropped 9 bases and J dropped 8; count of bases not matched to a gene: 6. CDR3 length equals 13 residues. This CDR3 reads CASSGRGGYEQFF. CDR3 bases: TGTGCCAGTAGCGGGAGGGGGGGTTATGAGCAGTTCTTC.